The 9 T cell receptor beta chains below all came from one sample that was sequenced in a study of cytomegalovirus exposure and HLA in healthy donors. The PCR was carried out with 60 Vbeta primers and 13 Jbeta primers. This table comes from immunoSEQ multiplex PCR, and its TCRdb copy is limited to in-frame clones, with some not included. Seen here are 90,000 to 120,000 clones, 10% observed once, and the top ten hold less than 6%. The material sequenced was PBMCs. These receptors were collected from a man aged 35 to 55 in good health and CMV-seropositive.

This clone appeared many times. The gene calls are TRBV5-1 and TRBJ2-1, with D maybe TRBD1 (6 bases). CDR3 length: 15 residues. Germline CDR1 reads SGHRS; CDR2 reads YFSETQ. V was pared by 1 base and J by 2 bases, with 10 bases between. Here the CDR3 reads CASSLLGATYNEQFF. The CDR3 DNA reads as TGCGCCAGCAGCTTGTTGGGGGCAACCTACAATGAGCAGTTCTTC. Using reference TRBV5-1 and TRBJ2-1 for the parts outside the CDR3, the full variable domain is KAGVTQTPRYLIKTRGQQVTLSCSPISGHRSVSWYQQTPGQGLQFLFEYFSETQRNKGNFPGRFSGRQFSNSRSEMNVSTLELGDSALYLCASSLLGATYNEQFFGPGTRLTVL.

The chain uses TRBV7-2 and TRBJ2-5; D is possibly TRBD2 (5 bases). Germline CDR1 SGHTA, CDR2 FQGNSA. This CDR3 is 12 amino acids long. V gave up 1 base and J gave up 11 bases, with 11 bases separating them. The CDR3, as DNA: TGTGCCAGCAGCTTAGGCCGGGGAGAGCAGTACTTC. Protein: CASSLGRGEQYF.

This clone has just a few counts. This chain links TRBV7-2 with TRBJ1-5; TRBD1 might be the D (5 bases). Germline V CDR1 and CDR2: SGHTA, FQGNSA. V lost 3 bases and J lost 7, with 22 bases in between. This CDR3 has 17 residues. CDR3 amino acids: CASSFGGAGLGRQPQHF. The CDR3, as DNA: TGTGCCAGCAGCTTTGGAGGGGCGGGATTGGGCCGACAGCCCCAGCATTTT.

The V call is TRBV7-8, the J call TRBJ2-5; D remains unclear. Trimming took off 2 bases at V and 5 bases at J, with 9 bases between the two ends. The CDR3 is 13 residues long. Germline V gene sequence: CDR1 SGHVS, CDR2 FQNEAQ. This CDR3 is CASSLNPVETQYF. The CDR3 bases are TGTGCCAGCAGCTTAAATCCCGTGGAGACCCAGTACTTC.

The V call is TRBV6-1, the J call TRBJ1-4; D remains unclear. Germline V CDR1 and CDR2: MNHNS, SASEGT. The germline V and J ends were trimmed by 8 bases and 7 bases, with 5 bases remaining between them. CDR3 size: 10 residues. CDR3 nucleotide sequence: TGTGCCAGCTGGAGTGAAAAACTGTTTTTT. Protein: CASWSEKLFF.

This clone was seen only a few times. The chain couples TRBV2 to TRBJ2-7, with 8 positions matching TRBD2. This CDR3 is built from 14 residues. V was clipped by 7 bases and J by 3 bases; unmatched bases: 8. In germline, CDR1 is SNHLY, CDR2 FYNNEI. CDR3 nucleotide sequence: TGTGCCAGCAATGGGGCGGGAGGACGCTACGAGCAGTACTTC. Protein sequence: CASNGAGGRYEQYF. The full variable domain, its missing parts supplied by reference TRBV2 and TRBJ2-7, is EPEVTQTPSHQVTQMGQEVILRCVPISNHLYFYWYRQILGQKVEFLVSFYNNEISEKSEIFDDQFSVERPDGSNFTLKIRSTKLEDSAMYFCASNGAGGRYEQYFGPGTRLTVT.

This clone showed up just a few times. V is TRBV5-1 and J is TRBJ2-3, with 12 bases lining up with TRBD2. CDR1 is SGHRS, CDR2 YFSETQ, per germline. J was trimmed by 4 bases and V by 3 bases; bases with no gene match: 6. This CDR3 comprises 16 residues. In DNA, the CDR3 is TGCGCCAGCAGCTCAAGACTAGCGGGAGAGTCAGATACGCAGTATTTT. Translating gives CASSSRLAGESDTQYF.

The sample holds a few counts of this clone. This sequence joins TRBV11-2 and TRBJ2-3; a possible D gene is TRBD2 (6 bases). Germline loops: CDR1 SGHAT, CDR2 FQNNGV. V was pared by 1 base and J by 3 bases, with 14 bases between. The CDR3 covers 16 residues. This CDR3 is CASSLAVRERTDTQYF. In DNA form, the CDR3 reads TGTGCCAGCAGCTTAGCGGTCCGGGAGAGAACAGATACGCAGTATTTT.

In its sample, this clone was seen a few times. The chain recombines TRBV28 with TRBJ2-1; 12 bases are a match to TRBD2. CDR3 length: 18 amino acids. Germline CDR1 is MDHEN and CDR2 is SYDVKM. V was pared by 1 base and J by 7 bases, with 11 bases of the junction left unmatched. Here the CDR3 DNA reads TGTGCCAGCAGTTTATCCCCGGTCGCTAGCGGGAGGGTGAATGAGCAGTTCTTC. It codes for CASSLSPVASGRVNEQFF.